These 15 T cell receptor beta chains were sequenced from one sample in a study of OX40 agonist ivuxolimab in advanced cancers. TCRdb's copy holds only in-frame clones and misses some; the assay was immunoSEQ multiplex PCR. Of approximately 100,000 clones listed, about 90% are singletons. This specimen was CD4+ or CD8+ T cells sorted from blood, taken in a trial of the OX40 agonist ivuxolimab. The receptors come from an adult with an advanced solid tumor such as melanoma, head and neck, liver or kidney cancer.

CDR3 amino acids: CASRKSRTGRIQYF. DNA for the CDR3: TGTGCCAGCAGGAAATCTAGGACAGGCCGAATTCAGTACTTC. This chain connects TRBV6-1 to TRBJ2-4, with 7 positions matching TRBD1. Unmatched junction bases numbered 12, after V lost 6 bases and J lost 10 bases. Germline CDR1 MNHNS, CDR2 SASEGT. This CDR3 has 14 amino acids.

V gene TRBV15 combines with J gene TRBJ2-2; D gene uncertain. V was shortened by 11 bases and J by 4 bases, with 17 bases between the two germline ends. In germline, CDR1 is LNHNV, CDR2 YYDKDF (reference sequence). CDR3 length: 14 residues. The CDR3 nucleotides are TGTGCCCCTCCTGGGCTAGAGGTCACCGGGGAGCTGTTTTTT. The encoded protein is CAPPGLEVTGELFF.

V gene TRBV5-1 combines with J gene TRBJ1-1, with D maybe TRBD1 (5 bases). The CDR3 runs 14 residues. The ends were cut back, 0 bases at V and 9 bases at J, with 15 bases in the middle. Germline CDR1 is SGHRS and CDR2 is YFSETQ. CDR3 in DNA: TGCGCCAGCAGCTTGGCGGTGGGGGTGCGTAAAGCTTTCTTT. Amino acid sequence: CASSLAVGVRKAFF.

This clone was observed a single time. The chain links TRBV19 to TRBJ1-5; perhaps TRBD1 as D (6 bases). The V gene's germline CDR1 is LNHDA and CDR2 SQIVND (reference sequence). The length of the CDR3 is 13 residues. V was shortened by 5 bases and J by 6 bases, with 11 bases between the two germline ends. CDR3 in amino acids: CASSAGVGQPQHF. The CDR3 bases are TGTGCCAGTAGTGCAGGGGTTGGTCAGCCCCAGCATTTT.

The rearrangement joins TRBV15 to TRBJ2-5; TRBD2 agrees at 11 bases. V was clipped by 3 bases and J by 3 bases; unmatched bases: 0. This CDR3 is 14 amino acids long. Germline values: CDR1 LNHNV, CDR2 YYDKDF (reference sequence). This CDR3 reads CATSRGLAEETQYF. For the CDR3, the DNA is TGTGCCACCAGCAGGGGACTAGCGGAAGAGACCCAGTACTTC. The variable domain in full, with the rest retrieved from reference TRBV15 and TRBJ2-5, is DAMVIQNPRYQVTQFGKPVTLSCSQTLNHNVMYWYQQKSSQAPKLLFHYYDKDFNNEADTPDNFQSRRPNTSFCFLDIRSPGLGDTAMYLCATSRGLAEETQYFGPGTRLLVL.

The CDR3 loop reads CASSPRTGIDEQYF. The CDR3 DNA reads as TGTGCCAGCTCACCGCGGACAGGGATCGACGAGCAGTACTTC. The chain carries TRBV18 and TRBJ2-7, with 8 bases lining up with TRBD1. Per germline, CDR1 KGHSH and CDR2 LQKENI. The ends lost 3 bases at V and 5 bases at J; junction bases unmatched: 6. The CDR3 extends over 14 amino acids.

The V gene is TRBV6-5, the J gene TRBJ1-2, with a possible D match to TRBD1 (6 bases). V dropped 4 bases and J dropped 8 bases, with 14 bases sitting between them. CDR1 MNHEY and CDR2 SVGAGI come from the germline V gene. CDR3 length equals 13 residues. CDR3 protein: CASSSGQIRGYTF. The CDR3 coding sequence is TGTGCCAGCAGTTCCGGACAGATCCGGGGCTACACCTTC.

The chain combines TRBV11-1 with TRBJ1-2; perhaps TRBD1 as D (5 bases). Trimming stripped 3 bases from V and 0 bases from J, with 8 bases between. The CDR3 contains 14 residues. Germline V gene lookup returns CDR1 SGHAT and CDR2 FQDESV (reference sequence). DNA of the CDR3: TGTGCCAGCAGCTTCCAGGGAGCTAACTATGGCTACACCTTC. Translation: CASSFQGANYGYTF. The full variable domain, completed using reference TRBV11-1 and TRBJ1-2, is EAEVAQSPRYKITEKSQAVAFWCDPISGHATLYWYRQILGQGPELLVQFQDESVVDDSQLPKDRFSAERLKGVDSTLKIQPAELGDSAMYLCASSFQGANYGYTFGSGTRLTVV.

The gene calls are TRBV7-3 and TRBJ2-2; D is undetermined. Trimming took off 5 bases at V and 6 bases at J, with 7 bases between the two ends. CDR3 length equals 12 residues. Germline V lookup: CDR1 SGHTA, CDR2 FQGTGA. CDR3 region: CASSPRAGELFF. The CDR3 DNA reads as TGTGCCAGCAGCCCACGCGCCGGGGAGCTGTTTTTT. Together with reference TRBV7-3 and TRBJ2-2, the CDR3 gives the full variable domain: GAGVSQTPSNKVTEKGKYVELRCDPISGHTALYWYRQSLGQGPEFLIYFQGTGAADDSGLPNDRFFAVRPEGSVSTLKIQRTERGDSAVYLCASSPRAGELFFGEGSRLTVL.

The CDR3 DNA reads TGTGCCAGCAGTTACTCGAGGGTTAGCGGTAATGAGCAGTTCTTC. This sequence encodes CASSYSRVSGNEQFF. The chain links TRBV6-5 to TRBJ2-1; perhaps TRBD2 as D (6 bases). Germline V CDR1 and CDR2: MNHEY, SVGAGI. The CDR3 loop spans 15 amino acids. Trimming pared 0 bases from V and 7 bases from J, leaving 13 bases between.

The chain links TRBV30 to TRBJ1-2; no reliable D call. The CDR3 extends over 14 amino acids. The V end was cut by 0 bases, the J end by 3 bases, with 11 bases between. Looked up from germline, CDR1 is GTSNPN and CDR2 is SVGIG (reference sequence). The CDR3 here is CAWSVGSQYYGYTF. In nucleotides, the CDR3 is TGTGCCTGGAGTGTAGGATCACAGTACTATGGCTACACCTTC.

In nucleotides, the CDR3 is TGTGCCAGTAGTATTTGGGGTGGTGGAACTAATGAAAAACTGTTTTTT. Amino acid sequence: CASSIWGGGTNEKLFF. This chain joins TRBV19 and TRBJ1-4; the D is unclear. The V and J ends lost 3 bases and 1 base respectively, with 12 bases between them. The CDR3 is 16 residues long. The germline V gene encodes CDR1 LNHDA and CDR2 SQIVND (reference sequence).

The chain is built from TRBV7-9 and TRBJ2-2; D tentatively fits TRBD1 or TRBD2 (5 bases each). Germline assignment: CDR1 SEHNR and CDR2 FQNEAQ (reference sequence). The CDR3 is made up of 16 amino acids. Trimming took off 6 bases at V and 1 base at J, with 15 bases between the two ends. The CDR3: CASSAPGRRNTGELFF. The CDR3 nucleotides read TGTGCCAGCAGTGCCCCGGGGCGGAGGAACACCGGGGAGCTGTTTTTT.

The chain carries TRBV10-3 and TRBJ1-1; 7 bases fit TRBD1. This CDR3 spans 14 amino acids. CDR1 is ENHRY, CDR2 SYGVKD, per germline. Losses at the gene ends were 6 bases for V and 0 bases for J; bases not matched to a gene: 4. The CDR3 is CAISLQGLNTEAFF. As DNA, the CDR3 is TGTGCCATCAGCTTACAGGGGTTGAACACTGAAGCTTTCTTT.

A single count supports this clone. The V and J genes are TRBV25-1 and TRBJ2-7, with D possibly matching TRBD1 (6 bases). Germline V lookup: CDR1 MGHDK, CDR2 SYGVNS. The length of the CDR3 is 15 residues. Trimming pared 1 base from V and 0 bases from J, leaving 10 bases between. Here the CDR3 reads CASSEFGGSSYEQYF. The CDR3 bases are TGTGCCAGCAGTGAATTTGGGGGCAGCTCCTACGAGCAGTACTTC.